Listed below are T cell receptor beta chains from one sample, sequenced in a study of monozygotic twins with inflammatory bowel disease. TCRdb re-called the 5' RACE reads, yielding one record per CDR3 amino acid sequence without DNA. The table lists just over 300,000 distinct CDR3 sequences, with roughly 5.3% in the top ten. Sequencing was performed on blood. The receptor source for this set is a human donor with ulcerative colitis or Crohn's disease, or a healthy co-twin of an affected twin (not recorded which). Each CDR3 is given with its conserved first and last residue. Each record gives: CDR3 protein, V gene, J gene.

CASSGWTAGNTIYF	TRBV9	TRBJ1-3
CASSEVVDTYEQYF	TRBV2	TRBJ2-7
CASSTEGTSDTDTQYF	TRBV28	TRBJ2-3
CASIGDGPDTQYF	TRBV6-5	TRBJ2-3
CASSSARTSGVF	TRBV7-2	TRBJ2-3
CASGFGGSDTQYF	TRBV12-5	TRBJ2-3
CASSNGPGANGYTF	TRBV21-1	TRBJ1-2
CAIGKTAEIYNSPLHF	TRBV6-2/TRBV6-3	TRBJ1-6
CASSLDSANNSPLHF	TRBV18	TRBJ1-6
CASSMLTGSTAKNIQYF	TRBV19	TRBJ2-4
CSAREGLGLRPRGNQPQHF	TRBV20-1	TRBJ1-5
CAWSLAWGTDTQYF	TRBV30	TRBJ2-3
CGASRVTEAFF	TRBV20-1	TRBJ1-1
CASSSAALSSYNEQFF	TRBV7-3	TRBJ2-1
CASSFWGVLSYEQYF	TRBV28	TRBJ2-7
CASGSGTGTTDTQYF	TRBV4-3	TRBJ2-3
CASSRLGAYEQYF	TRBV12-3/TRBV12-4	TRBJ2-7
CASSPFRDRNTIYF	TRBV18	TRBJ1-3
CASSLLGNRLYEQYF	TRBV7-2	TRBJ2-7
CASSPQGAHGANVLTF	TRBV7-2	TRBJ2-6
CASSYPGGSNQPQHF	TRBV6-2/TRBV6-3	TRBJ1-5
CASSDSELETQYF	TRBV2	TRBJ2-5
CASRGGQSYEQYF	TRBV6-5	TRBJ2-7
CASSFTGNNEQFF	TRBV5-1	TRBJ2-1
CSAISLDAYNEQFF	TRBV20-1	TRBJ2-1
CSARTSGRTDTQYF	TRBV20-1	TRBJ2-3